These 23 T cell receptor beta chains were sequenced from one sample in a study of T cells after yellow fever vaccination. TCRdb re-called the 5' RACE reads with MiXCR, one entry per CDR3 protein. The sample has approximately 250,000 distinct CDR3 sequences; roughly 6.2% are singletons. Material: CD4+ T cells sorted from PBMCs, obtained on the day of the yellow fever booster vaccination. The source is a man aged 25 to 45 who received the YFV17D yellow fever vaccine.

This clonotype has ten or more counts. The chain carries TRBV11-2 and TRBJ2-5, with D perhaps assigned TRBD1 or TRBD2 (7 bases each). The germline V gene has CDR1 SGHAT and CDR2 FQNNGV. The CDR3 has 14 amino acids. The V end lost 5 bases, the J end lost 9 bases, and 19 bases lay between the germline ends. The CDR3, as DNA: TGTGCCAGCAGCCCAGGGACTACCCAGGGGGCCCAGTACTTC. Its translation: CASSPGTTQGAQYF.

This clonotype was seen ten or more times. The J gene is TRBJ2-1, the V gene TRBV7-8; 8 bases are a match to TRBD1. Unmatched junction bases numbered 8, after V lost 2 bases and J lost 11 bases. The CDR3 sequence is 14 residues long. Germline assignment: CDR1 SGHVS and CDR2 FQNEAQ. For the CDR3, the DNA is TGTGCCAGCAGCTTACCAGGACAGGGTAATCAGCAGTTCTTC. It codes for CASSLPGQGNQQFF.

This clonotype came up a few times. The CDR3 DNA reads as TGTGCCAGCAGCGCGACAGGGAGCACAGATACGCAGTATTTT. Translated: CASSATGSTDTQYF. The rearrangement uses TRBV9 and TRBJ2-3; 7 nucleotides line up with TRBD1. There are 14 residues in the CDR3. CDR1 SGDLS and CDR2 YYNGEE come from the germline V gene. J was trimmed by 0 bases and V by 3 bases; bases with no gene match: 1. Complete variable domain (other parts from reference TRBV9 and TRBJ2-3): DSGVTQTPKHLITATGQRVTLRCSPRSGDLSVYWYQQSLDQGLQFLIQYYNGEERAKGNILERFSAQQFPDLHSELNLSSLELGDSALYFCASSATGSTDTQYFGPGTRLTVL.

This clonotype showed up many times. This sequence joins TRBV5-1 and TRBJ1-4; TRBD1 matches 9 bases. J was trimmed by 7 bases and V by 0 bases; bases with no gene match: 4. The CDR3 runs to 15 residues. Germline V lookup: CDR1 SGHRS, CDR2 YFSETQ. This chain's CDR3 is CASSLDGTGSEKLFF. CDR3 DNA: TGCGCCAGCAGCTTGGACGGGACAGGGAGTGAAAAACTGTTTTTT.

This clonotype was detected ten times or more. The gene calls are TRBV7-9 and TRBJ2-7, with 13 nucleotides matching TRBD2. Germline CDR1 is SEHNR and CDR2 is FQNEAQ (reference sequence). The CDR3 is made up of 16 amino acids. The V and J ends lost 3 bases and 3 bases, in that order; junction bases with no gene match: 5. This CDR3 reads CASSFSTSGGNYEQYF. The CDR3 DNA reads as TGTGCCAGCAGCTTCTCGACTAGCGGGGGGAACTACGAGCAGTACTTC.

In its sample, this clonotype was seen many times. The J gene is TRBJ2-1, the V gene TRBV7-3; 13 nucleotides line up with TRBD2. The CDR3 spans 16 residues. Trimming cost V 1 base and J 7 bases; bases outside gene matches: 4. Per germline, CDR1 SGHTA and CDR2 FQGTGA. The CDR3 bases are TGTGCCAGCAGCTTAATGGGGACTAGCGGGATAAATGAGCAGTTCTTC. This gives the protein CASSLMGTSGINEQFF.

The V gene is TRBV24-1, the J gene TRBJ2-5, with D maybe TRBD2 (5 bases). V was shortened by 9 bases and J by 5 bases, with 42 bases between the two germline ends. Germline V gene lookup returns CDR1 KGHDR and CDR2 SFDVKD. The CDR3 loop spans 22 amino acids. The CDR3 sequence is CATFYPPRPLPGEKPLGETQYF. The CDR3 nucleotides read TGTGCCACCTTTTATCCTCCGCGTCCCCTGCCCGGGGAAAAACCTCTGGGGGAGACCCAGTACTTC.

This clonotype was recorded at least ten times. The chain links TRBV3-1 to TRBJ2-7, with TRBD2 as a possible D gene (5 bases). Germline lookup yields CDR1 LGHDT and CDR2 YNNKEL (reference sequence). This CDR3 spans 15 amino acids. V was pared by 3 bases and J by 0 bases, with 12 bases between. The CDR3 bases are TGTGCCAGCAGCCAGCCCGGGGTCCGCTCCTACGAGCAGTACTTC. Translating gives CASSQPGVRSYEQYF.

The chain has TRBV29-1 and TRBJ2-7; 8 bases map to TRBD1. Per the germline V gene, CDR1 is SQVTM and CDR2 is ANQGSEA. The ends lost 6 bases at V and 1 base at J; junction bases unmatched: 8. The CDR3 contains 14 residues. CDR3 DNA sequence: TGCAGCGTGGGGAGGACAGGGAAATCCTACGAGCAGTACTTC. Protein product: CSVGRTGKSYEQYF.

The chain combines TRBV25-1 with TRBJ2-3; D gene ambiguous. The CDR3 spans 12 residues. CDR1 and CDR2 from the germline V gene are MGHDK and SYGVNS. V lost 2 bases and J lost 4, with 4 bases in between. CDR3: CASSELSDTQYF. In nucleotides, the CDR3 is TGTGCCAGCAGTGAACTCTCAGATACGCAGTATTTT.

In its sample, this clonotype was seen a few times. The chain couples TRBV29-1 to TRBJ1-5; D might be TRBD1 (5 bases). The V end lost 6 bases, the J end lost 7 bases, and 16 bases lay between the germline ends. The CDR3 sequence is 13 residues long. Germline CDR1 and CDR2: SQVTM and ANQGSEA. The CDR3: CSVVPGGGQPQHF. CDR3 DNA: TGCAGCGTCGTCCCGGGGGGGGGACAGCCCCAGCATTTT.

This clonotype was observed many times. The genes are TRBV5-1 and TRBJ1-1; 12 positions agree with TRBD1. The CDR3 is made up of 15 amino acids. Germline trimming cut 4 bases from V and 7 bases from J; bases unmatched to any gene: 8. In germline, CDR1 is SGHRS, CDR2 YFSETQ. The CDR3 reads CASSAGQGAISEAFF. DNA for the CDR3: TGCGCCAGCAGCGCGGGACAGGGGGCGATAAGTGAAGCTTTCTTT.

This clonotype showed up many times. The chain uses TRBV7-2 and TRBJ1-1; D remains ambiguous. V gave up 2 bases and J gave up 6 bases, with 13 bases separating them. Germline values: CDR1 SGHTA, CDR2 FQGNSA. CDR3 size: 14 residues. CDR3 sequence: CASSLSRQRPEAFF. CDR3 nucleotides: TGTGCCAGCAGCTTATCCCGGCAGCGGCCTGAAGCTTTCTTT.

The chain recombines TRBV29-1 with TRBJ2-3, with a tentative D call TRBD1 (5 bases). V was pared by 6 bases and J by 2 bases, with 18 bases between. CDR3 length equals 15 residues. The germline V gene encodes CDR1 SQVTM and CDR2 ANQGSEA. The CDR3 DNA sequence: TGCAGCGTGGCCGGCGACAAGGGGCCCACAGATACGCAGTATTTT. Its protein product is CSVAGDKGPTDTQYF.

This clonotype was seen a handful of times. The rearrangement uses TRBV20-1 and TRBJ2-3; TRBD2 aligns across 12 bases. There are 20 residues in the CDR3. V lost 2 bases to trimming and J lost 6 bases; unmatched junction nucleotides: 21. Germline loops: CDR1 DFQATT, CDR2 SNEGSKA (reference sequence). The DNA for the CDR3 is TGCAGTGCTAGACCCCCGCCTGGGGCTGGGACTAGCGGGCACCCGGATACGCAGTATTTT. It specifies CSARPPPGAGTSGHPDTQYF.

The genes are TRBV29-1 and TRBJ2-5; 11 nucleotides align to TRBD2. V lost 1 base to trimming and J lost 4 bases; unmatched junction nucleotides: 8. The V gene's germline CDR1 is SQVTM and CDR2 ANQGSEA. The CDR3 is made up of 16 amino acids. CDR3 in amino acids: CSVEAWGLAGGETQYF. The CDR3 nucleotides are TGCAGCGTTGAAGCATGGGGGCTAGCGGGAGGAGAGACCCAGTACTTC.

The chain employs TRBV28 and TRBJ2-2, with TRBD1 matching 8 bases. Germline loops: CDR1 MDHEN, CDR2 SYDVKM. CDR3 length: 15 residues. Unmatched junction bases numbered 4, after V lost 0 bases and J lost 7 bases. CDR3 DNA sequence: TGTGCCAGCAGTTTATGGGACAGGGAGATCGGGGAGCTGTTTTTT. Translating gives CASSLWDREIGELFF.

The chain recombines TRBV28 with TRBJ2-1; TRBD2 agrees at 13 bases. The CDR3 loop spans 16 amino acids. V was pared by 6 bases and J by 10 bases, with 12 bases of the junction left unmatched. Germline CDR1 is MDHEN and CDR2 is SYDVKM. The CDR3 region is CASRETGTSGTHEQFF. In nucleotides, the CDR3 is TGTGCCAGCAGAGAAACAGGGACTAGCGGGACCCACGAGCAGTTCTTC.

Only a few counts were recorded for this clonotype. The CDR3 sequence: CAWSVLFIRTEKLFF. Here the CDR3 DNA reads TGTGCCTGGAGTGTACTTTTTATAAGGACCGAAAAACTGTTTTTT. This chain uses TRBV30 with TRBJ1-4; no reliable D call. From germline, CDR1 is GTSNPN and CDR2 SVGIG (reference sequence). CDR3 length: 15 residues. With 0 bases removed from V and 8 bases from J, the gap between germline ends came to 16 bases. Based on the CDR3 plus reference TRBV30 and TRBJ1-4, the full variable domain is SQTIHQWPATLVQPVGSPLSLECTVEGTSNPNLYWYRQAAGRGLQLLFYSVGIGQISSEVPQNLSASRPQDRQFILSSKKLLLSDSGFYLCAWSVLFIRTEKLFFGSGTQLSVL.

This clonotype was recorded at least ten times. An end of the junction differs from the germline gene, which may be a read error. The chain links TRBV20-1 to TRBJ2-7; 11 bases align to TRBD2. The germline CDR1 and CDR2 sequences are DFQATT and SNEGSKA (reference sequence). This CDR3 is built from 17 residues. In DNA form, the CDR3 reads TGCTGTGCTAGTATACTAGCGGGAGCCCAGGGCGTACACGAGCAGTACTTC. Translating it yields CCASILAGAQGVHEQYF.

This clonotype came up many times. V gene TRBV6-1 combines with J gene TRBJ2-3, with TRBD1 matching 7 bases. This CDR3 is 14 amino acids long. The J segment lost 3 bases and the V segment lost 5 bases, leaving 5 bases of the junction unmatched. Germline V gene lookup returns CDR1 MNHNS and CDR2 SASEGT. DNA for the CDR3: TGTGCCAGCAGTAGGGGGCTGAGTACAGATACGCAGTATTTT. It translates to CASSRGLSTDTQYF.

This clonotype has at least ten counts. The chain joins TRBV3-1 to TRBJ2-5, with TRBD2 identical over 11 bases. CDR1 and CDR2 (germline): LGHDT, YNNKEL (reference sequence). V lost 5 bases, J lost 5 bases, and 10 bases stayed unmatched. The CDR3 sequence is 16 residues long. Here the CDR3 reads CASSKTSGTRWETQYF. As DNA, the CDR3 is TGTGCCAGCAGCAAGACTAGCGGGACAAGGTGGGAGACCCAGTACTTC.

This clonotype showed up just a few times. This chain's CDR3 is CASSAIAGEGSYEQYF. The CDR3 DNA follows: TGTGCCAGCTCTGCCATAGCGGGAGAGGGCTCCTACGAGCAGTACTTC. The V gene is TRBV18, the J gene TRBJ2-7, with TRBD2 matching 9 bases. The trim removed 6 bases at V and 0 bases at J, leaving 9 bases unmatched. The CDR3 runs to 16 residues. Germline V gene sequence: CDR1 KGHSH, CDR2 LQKENI.